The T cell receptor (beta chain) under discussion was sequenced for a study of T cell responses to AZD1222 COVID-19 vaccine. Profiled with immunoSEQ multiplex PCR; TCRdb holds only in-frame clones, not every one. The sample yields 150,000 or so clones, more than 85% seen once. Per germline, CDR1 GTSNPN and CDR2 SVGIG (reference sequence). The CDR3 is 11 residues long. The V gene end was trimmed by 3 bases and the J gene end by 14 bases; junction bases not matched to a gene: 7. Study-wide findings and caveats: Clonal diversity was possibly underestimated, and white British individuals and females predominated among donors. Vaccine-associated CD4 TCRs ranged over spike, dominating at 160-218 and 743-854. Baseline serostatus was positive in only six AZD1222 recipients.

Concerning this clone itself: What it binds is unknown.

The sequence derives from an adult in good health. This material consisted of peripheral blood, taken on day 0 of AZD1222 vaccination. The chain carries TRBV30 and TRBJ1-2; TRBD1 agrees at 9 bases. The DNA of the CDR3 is TGTGCCTGGAGGATGGACAGGGGATGGACCTTC. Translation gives CAWRMDRGWTF. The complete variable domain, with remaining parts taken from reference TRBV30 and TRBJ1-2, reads SQTIHQWPATLVQPVGSPLSLECTVEGTSNPNLYWYRQAAGRGLQLLFYSVGIGQISSEVPQNLSASRPQDRQFILSSKKLLLSDSGFYLCAWRMDRGWTFGSGTRLTVV.